This passage covers 10 T cell receptor beta chains from one sample sequenced in a study of blood T cells in healthy people across ages. A second PCR, run for about 7 to 11 cycles, used a sample-barcoded 5' primer plus a J-beta primer mix. MiXCR, run by TCRdb on the 5' RACE reads, gives a single entry per CDR3 protein. In the table there are roughly 1.6 million distinct CDR3 sequences, 30% to 40% of which are singletons. The sample taken for sequencing was blood. These TCRs come from a woman aged 25 to 39 in good health.

The J gene is TRBJ2-3, the V gene TRBV28; 8 nucleotides agree with TRBD1. V was clipped by 5 bases and J by 1 base; unmatched bases: 8. Looked up from germline, CDR1 is MDHEN and CDR2 is SYDVKM. The CDR3 covers 16 residues. The CDR3 here is CASSPRTGRRTDTQYF. The CDR3 DNA sequence: TGTGCCAGCAGTCCCCGGACAGGGAGACGCACAGATACGCAGTATTTT. The full variable domain, its missing parts supplied by reference TRBV28 and TRBJ2-3, is DVKVTQSSRYLVKRTGEKVFLECVQDMDHENMFWYRQDPGLGLRLIYFSYDVKMKEKGDIPEGYSVSREKKERFSLILESASTNQTSMYLCASSPRTGRRTDTQYFGPGTRLTVL.

The rearrangement uses TRBV20-1 and TRBJ1-1; TRBD1 might be the D (5 bases). This CDR3 has 14 amino acids. The V gene's germline CDR1 is DFQATT and CDR2 SNEGSKA (reference sequence). Trimming removed 5 bases from V and 8 bases from J, with 21 bases in between. CDR3 coding DNA: TGCAGTGCTCCTCACACCGACAGCCTGGCGGAAGCTTTCTTT. It translates to CSAPHTDSLAEAFF.

The chain recombines TRBV6-6 with TRBJ2-7; D is uncertain. Germline CDR1 MNHNY, CDR2 SVGAGI (reference sequence). Trimming removed 11 bases from V and 5 bases from J, with 19 bases in between. The CDR3 runs 13 residues. The CDR3 is CAVPASNLHEQYF. In DNA, the CDR3 is TGTGCCGTACCGGCCTCCAATCTCCACGAGCAGTACTTC.

In its sample, this clonotype was seen many times. CDR3 sequence: CATSAPTSGGQETQYF. The CDR3 DNA reads as TGTGCCACCAGTGCCCCTACCTCAGGGGGTCAAGAGACCCAGTACTTC. V gene TRBV24-1 combines with J gene TRBJ2-5; 7 nucleotides line up with TRBD1. CDR1 is KGHDR and CDR2 is SFDVKD in the germline V gene. CDR3 length equals 16 residues. The V gene end was trimmed by 5 bases and the J gene end by 2 bases; junction bases not matched to a gene: 10.

This clonotype was seen more than once but under ten times. The chain carries TRBV28 and TRBJ2-1, with 8 positions matching TRBD1. This CDR3 is 12 amino acids long. After removal of 6 bases from V and 9 bases from J, the junction contained 4 bases not matched to a gene. The germline CDR1 and CDR2 sequences are MDHEN and SYDVKM. This chain's CDR3 is CASRKTGVEQFF. The CDR3 DNA sequence: TGTGCCAGCAGGAAGACAGGGGTTGAGCAGTTCTTC.

This clonotype was detected only a few times. The chain has TRBV7-9 and TRBJ1-2; the D gene is possibly TRBD1 (6 bases). Trimming took off 0 bases at V and 8 bases at J, with 13 bases between the two ends. Germline V gives CDR1 SEHNR, CDR2 FQNEAQ (reference sequence). The CDR3 runs to 14 residues. The CDR3 is CASSLASGGRGYTF. Here the CDR3 DNA reads TGTGCCAGCAGCTTAGCATCGGGGGGCCGCGGCTACACCTTC.

The rearrangement links TRBV3-1 to TRBJ2-3; D gene unclear. Deletions cut 3 bases from V and 5 bases from J, with 9 bases between. The CDR3 consists of 13 residues. Germline CDR1 reads LGHDT; CDR2 reads YNNKEL (reference sequence). This CDR3 reads CASSHDRGDTQYF. The CDR3 nucleotides read TGTGCCAGCAGCCATGATCGTGGAGATACGCAGTATTTT.

V usage is TRBV5-1 and J usage is TRBJ2-3, with D unresolved. The V end lost 3 bases, the J end lost 4 bases, and 18 bases lay between the germline ends. Germline V gene sequence: CDR1 SGHRS, CDR2 YFSETQ. This CDR3 comprises 16 residues. DNA for the CDR3: TGCGCCAGCAGCTCGGCGGACCCCCCAAGGCCAGATACGCAGTATTTT. Amino acids: CASSSADPPRPDTQYF.

This clonotype was observed at least ten times. The chain combines TRBV29-1 with TRBJ1-2; 7 positions agree with TRBD1. Germline lookup yields CDR1 SQVTM and CDR2 ANQGSEA. Unmatched junction bases numbered 8, after V lost 7 bases and J lost 6 bases. The CDR3 has 12 amino acids. CDR3 sequence reads: CSAVDRVNGYTF. The CDR3 DNA reads TGCAGCGCCGTTGACAGGGTGAATGGCTACACCTTC.

The CDR3 coding sequence is TGTGCCAGCAGCCTGCCAGGACAGGGGCCAGAGACCCAGTACTTC. The encoded protein is CASSLPGQGPETQYF. J is TRBJ2-5 and V is TRBV5-5, with TRBD1 matching 9 bases. The germline V gene has CDR1 SGHKS and CDR2 YYEKEE (reference sequence). J lost 4 bases, V lost 4 bases, and 8 bases had no gene match. This CDR3 has 15 residues.